These 14 T cell receptor beta chains were sequenced from one sample in a study of CD8 T cells in Susac syndrome. A quantity of about 0.5 to 1 ug RNA underwent reverse transcription using random hexamers. TCRdb independently ran MiXCR on the immunoSEQ multiplex PCR reads; one entry per CDR3 protein. In the table there are 150,000 to 200,000 distinct CDR3 sequences, 85% to 95% of which are singletons. The sequencing input was CD8+ T cells from PBMCs. The source of these receptors is a human donor with Susac syndrome.

The CDR3 region has the DNA TGCGCCAGCAGCCAACTCACCAGCAAACAAGAGACCCAGTACTTC. It encodes CASSQLTSKQETQYF. V and J are TRBV4-1 and TRBJ2-5; the D is unclear. Between the trimmed V and J ends, which lost 2 bases and 2 bases, there was a span of 12 bases. The CDR3 loop spans 15 amino acids. CDR1 MGHRA and CDR2 YSYEKL come from the germline V gene.

The rearrangement uses TRBV9 and TRBJ2-1; D not certain. Deletions cut 0 bases from V and 0 bases from J, with 10 bases between. Germline values: CDR1 SGDLS, CDR2 YYNGEE. The CDR3 extends over 16 amino acids. The CDR3 here is CASSVDEADSYNEQFF. The CDR3 DNA is TGTGCCAGCAGCGTAGACGAGGCGGACTCCTACAATGAGCAGTTCTTC.

This sequence joins TRBV27 and TRBJ2-3; 7 bases are shared with TRBD1. With 1 base clipped from V and 4 bases from J, the junction kept 2 bases outside the gene matches. The CDR3 loop spans 14 amino acids. Looked up from germline, CDR1 is MNHEY and CDR2 is SMNVEV (reference sequence). The CDR3 sequence is CASSLFQGADTQYF. DNA of the CDR3: TGTGCCAGCAGTTTATTCCAGGGGGCAGATACGCAGTATTTT.

The V call is TRBV6-5, the J call TRBJ2-1; D is possibly TRBD2 (6 bases). There are 15 residues in the CDR3. V lost 7 bases to trimming and J lost 4 bases, with 17 bases between them. The germline CDR1 and CDR2 sequences are MNHEY and SVGAGI. CDR3 residues: CASTTRDLPYNEQFF. In DNA, the CDR3 is TGTGCCAGCACCACGCGGGACTTACCTTACAATGAGCAGTTCTTC.

In DNA form, the CDR3 reads TGTGCCTGGAGTGACTCTTGGGGGGTAGAAGTTTACAATGAGCAGTTCTTC. Amino acids: CAWSDSWGVEVYNEQFF. The rearrangement joins TRBV30 to TRBJ2-1, with a possible D match to TRBD2 (6 bases). Germline values: CDR1 GTSNPN, CDR2 SVGIG (reference sequence). CDR3 length: 17 residues. V was trimmed by 1 base and J by 4 bases, leaving 20 bases between them.

This sequence joins TRBV28 and TRBJ2-2; the D gene is possibly TRBD2 (6 bases). The length of the CDR3 is 15 residues. Germline CDR1 MDHEN, CDR2 SYDVKM. V was clipped by 6 bases and J by 7 bases, with 18 bases between them. The CDR3 DNA reads as TGTGCCAGCAGGGCGGGGCAAACACGGGACGGGGAGCTGTTTTTT. Translating it yields CASRAGQTRDGELFF. The entire variable domain, with the rest obtained from reference TRBV28 and TRBJ2-2, is as follows: DVKVTQSSRYLVKRTGEKVFLECVQDMDHENMFWYRQDPGLGLRLIYFSYDVKMKEKGDIPEGYSVSREKKERFSLILESASTNQTSMYLCASRAGQTRDGELFFGEGSRLTVL.

This clonotype has a single count. The genes are TRBV9 and TRBJ2-2; D is unresolved. The germline V and J ends were trimmed by 3 bases and 7 bases, with 10 bases remaining between them. The germline V gene encodes CDR1 SGDLS and CDR2 YYNGEE. The CDR3 sequence is 13 residues long. CDR3 sequence (DNA): TGTGCCAGCAGCGCGGACCCGGGCGGGGAGCTGTTTTTT. Encoded protein: CASSADPGGELFF.

The rearrangement links TRBV27 to TRBJ1-3; TRBD1 matches at 7 bases. The CDR3 covers 14 residues. Looked up from germline, CDR1 is MNHEY and CDR2 is SMNVEV (reference sequence). V lost 2 bases to trimming and J lost 4 bases; unmatched junction nucleotides: 2. CDR3 in DNA: TGTGCCAGCAGTTTAAGAGGGGGCGGAAACACCATATATTTT. Translated, it gives CASSLRGGGNTIYF.

The chain uses TRBV6-1 and TRBJ2-1; TRBD2 aligns across 9 bases. This CDR3 spans 15 amino acids. V gave up 2 bases and J gave up 4 bases; unmatched junction bases: 3. Germline-derived CDR1 and CDR2 are MNHNS and SASEGT. CDR3 protein: CASSESGGLYNEQFF. The CDR3 DNA sequence: TGTGCCAGCAGTGAAAGCGGGGGGTTGTACAATGAGCAGTTCTTC.

The rearrangement links TRBV9 to TRBJ2-1; TRBD2 matches 9 bases. The CDR3 is 14 residues long. Looked up from germline, CDR1 is SGDLS and CDR2 is YYNGEE. Germline trimming cut 0 bases from V and 9 bases from J; bases unmatched to any gene: 4. The CDR3 DNA reads TGTGCCAGCAGCGTAGAAGGACTAGCGTTTGAGCAGTTCTTC. Residues: CASSVEGLAFEQFF.

The V and J genes are TRBV13 and TRBJ1-1; unclear D gene. The CDR3 sequence is 13 residues long. Trimming left V 5 bases short and J 5 bases short, with 12 bases between. The V gene's germline CDR1 is PRHDT and CDR2 FYEKMQ (reference sequence). The DNA for the CDR3 is TGTGCCAGCAGCCGACAAGGGAGTACTGAAGCTTTCTTT. Translated: CASSRQGSTEAFF.

This rearrangement joins TRBV6-5 to TRBJ2-5; D is perhaps TRBD2 (5 bases). Germline CDR1 reads MNHEY; CDR2 reads SVGAGI. This CDR3 comprises 15 residues. V lost 0 bases, J lost 4 bases, and 12 bases lay in between. As DNA, the CDR3 is TGTGCCAGCAGTTACTCACGGGGTCTAGGAGAGACCCAGTACTTC. Amino acids: CASSYSRGLGETQYF.

This chain connects TRBV2 to TRBJ1-5, with D perhaps TRBD1 (6 bases). V shed 6 bases and J shed 2 bases, with 17 bases lying between them. This CDR3 has 16 amino acids. Germline V gene lookup returns CDR1 SNHLY and CDR2 FYNNEI. The CDR3 sequence is CASSPTGGAGNQPQHF. CDR3 DNA: TGTGCCAGCAGCCCTACGGGGGGCGCAGGCAATCAGCCCCAGCATTTT.

The chain has TRBV3-1 and TRBJ1-5, with TRBD1 as a possible D gene (6 bases). Trimming took off 0 bases at V and 1 base at J, with 10 bases between the two ends. Germline-derived CDR1 and CDR2 are LGHDT and YNNKEL (reference sequence). This CDR3 comprises 16 residues. CDR3 bases: TGTGCCAGCAGCCAAGATAGGGGGGGGAGCAATCAGCCCCAGCATTTT. It specifies CASSQDRGGSNQPQHF.